One and the same sample provided the 10 T cell receptor beta chains below, sequenced in a study of PD-1 blockade in classical Hodgkin lymphoma. The data were produced by immunoSEQ multiplex PCR, yet TCRdb's version contains in-frame clones alone and is incomplete. The table shows around 45,000 clones, with approximately 72% occurring only once. Every patient relapsed after autologous stem cell transplantation, and brentuximab vedotin exposure varied. Sequences were derived from peripheral blood mononuclear cells (PBMCs), sampled before the second cycle of nivolumab. The receptors here all came from a human donor with classical Hodgkin lymphoma.

The chain is built from TRBV7-8 and TRBJ2-3; 12 positions match TRBD2. This CDR3 has 17 residues. Trimming removed 7 bases from V and 5 bases from J; junction bases left unmatched: 13. Germline V gives CDR1 SGHVS, CDR2 FQNEAQ. The chain's CDR3 is CASNSPLAGGPVDTQYF. The CDR3 DNA reads as TGTGCCAGCAACTCTCCTCTAGCGGGGGGGCCGGTAGATACGCAGTATTTT.

CDR3 protein: CASSQDQGLYGYTF. The CDR3 DNA reads TGTGCCAGCAGCCAAGATCAGGGCCTCTATGGCTACACCTTC. The chain joins TRBV14 to TRBJ1-2; the D gene is possibly TRBD1 (5 bases). The CDR3 loop spans 14 amino acids. Trimming left V 0 bases short and J 4 bases short, with 9 bases between. Looked up from germline, CDR1 is SGHDN and CDR2 is FVKESK.

The V and J genes are TRBV15 and TRBJ2-5; D not certain. Trimming pared 3 bases from V and 0 bases from J, leaving 8 bases between. Per germline, CDR1 LNHNV and CDR2 YYDKDF (reference sequence). This CDR3 is built from 14 residues. CDR3 protein: CATSSDVYQETQYF. The DNA for the CDR3 is TGTGCCACCAGCAGTGACGTTTACCAAGAGACCCAGTACTTC.

This clone was observed a few times. The chain's CDR3 is CASSQADRAGTEAFF. CDR3 in DNA: TGCGCCAGCAGCCAAGCGGACAGGGCTGGCACTGAAGCTTTCTTT. The V call is TRBV4-1, the J call TRBJ1-1, with 8 nucleotides matching TRBD1. V dropped 1 base and J dropped 4; count of bases not matched to a gene: 5. From germline, CDR1 is MGHRA and CDR2 YSYEKL. This CDR3 spans 15 amino acids.

This clone is a singleton in its sample. The chain recombines TRBV7-3 with TRBJ2-1; 7 nucleotides agree with TRBD1. CDR1 is SGHTA and CDR2 is FQGTGA in the germline V gene. The CDR3 sequence is 18 residues long. The trim removed 1 base at V and 0 bases at J, leaving 9 bases unmatched. The CDR3 region has the DNA TGTGCCAGCAGCTTAAGTTCCGACCAGGGGGTCTCCTACAATGAGCAGTTCTTC. This gives the protein CASSLSSDQGVSYNEQFF.

The genes are TRBV7-3 and TRBJ1-4; D is perhaps TRBD1 (5 bases). V lost 2 bases and J lost 5, with 12 bases in between. This CDR3 has 15 residues. Germline CDR1 reads SGHTA; CDR2 reads FQGTGA. CDR3 nucleotides: TGTGCCAGCAGCTTATCCGGGGCGGGGAATGAAAAACTGTTTTTT. Protein product: CASSLSGAGNEKLFF. Supplemented by reference TRBV7-3 and TRBJ1-4, the full variable domain reads GAGVSQTPSNKVTEKGKYVELRCDPISGHTALYWYRQSLGQGPEFLIYFQGTGAADDSGLPNDRFFAVRPEGSVSTLKIQRTERGDSAVYLCASSLSGAGNEKLFFGSGTQLSVL.

J is TRBJ2-7 and V is TRBV5-4; 8 bases line up with TRBD2. V dropped 2 bases and J dropped 5; count of bases not matched to a gene: 6. The CDR3 consists of 14 residues. Looked up from germline, CDR1 is SGHNT and CDR2 is YYREEE (reference sequence). The DNA of the CDR3 is TGTGCCAGCAGCTTACCGGGAGGGGTGCACGAGCAGTACTTC. Amino acid sequence: CASSLPGGVHEQYF. Using reference TRBV5-4 and TRBJ2-7 for the parts outside the CDR3, the full variable domain is ETGVTQSPTHLIKTRGQQVTLRCSSQSGHNTVSWYQQALGQGPQFIFQYYREEENGRGNFPPRFSGLQFPNYSSELNVNALELDDSALYLCASSLPGGVHEQYFGPGTRLTVT.

The chain combines TRBV6-6 with TRBJ1-5; 7 nucleotides line up with TRBD1. The CDR3 is 15 amino acids. V lost 5 bases to trimming and J lost 2 bases; unmatched junction nucleotides: 6. Germline V lookup: CDR1 MNHNY, CDR2 SVGAGI (reference sequence). The CDR3 DNA reads TGTGCCAGCAGTGGAGAGGGGACAGGCAATCAGCCCCAGCATTTT. This translates into CASSGEGTGNQPQHF.

J is TRBJ2-1 and V is TRBV4-3; D tentatively reads TRBD1 or TRBD2 (5 bases each). V was clipped by 0 bases and J by 2 bases, with 17 bases between them. Germline V gene data show CDR1 as LGHNA and CDR2 as YSLEER. The CDR3 extends over 18 amino acids. The CDR3 nucleotides are TGCGCCAGCAGCCAAGATTTTGGGGCAAGCGGTACCTACAATGAGCAGTTCTTC. Protein product: CASSQDFGASGTYNEQFF.

This clone has a single count. The genes are TRBV6-6 and TRBJ1-5; D unclear. The CDR3 extends over 16 amino acids. Germline CDR1 MNHNY, CDR2 SVGAGI (reference sequence). V lost 7 bases and J lost 0, with 16 bases in between. The CDR3 here is CASTKPLENSNQPQHF. In DNA, the CDR3 is TGTGCCAGCACCAAACCCCTGGAAAATAGCAATCAGCCCCAGCATTTT.